Below are 14 T cell receptor beta chains sequenced from a single sample in a study of shared clonotypes between healthy human individuals. Produced via immunoSEQ multiplex PCR; TCRdb's table is partial and in-frame only. The sample shows 2 million to 2.5 million clones, about 94% of them seen only once. Sequences were obtained from naive CD4+ T cells sorted from blood. As to subset: CD45RA+ positively selected. The source of these receptors is a man aged 18 to 29 in good health.

The chain is built from TRBV7-3 and TRBJ2-7; tentative D call: TRBD2 (6 bases). Germline V lookup: CDR1 SGHTA, CDR2 FQGTGA. This CDR3 has 13 residues. V gave up 5 bases and J gave up 0 bases, with 8 bases separating them. The CDR3 sequence: CASSLDYSYEQYF. The CDR3 DNA is TGTGCCAGCAGCCTGGACTACTCCTACGAGCAGTACTTC.

Turning to this clone: The same CDR3 can be traced to other DNA sequences in this sample. The rearrangement uses TRBV10-3 and TRBJ1-1; D gene unclear. This CDR3 contains 12 residues. CDR1 and CDR2 (germline): ENHRY, SYGVKD. V shed 1 base and J shed 2 bases, with 2 bases lying between them. The CDR3 reads CAISELNTEAFF. CDR3 nucleotides: TGTGCCATCAGTGAGTTAAACACTGAAGCTTTCTTT.

The rearrangement uses TRBV7-2 and TRBJ2-7, with TRBD1 matching over 7 bases. Germline CDR1 SGHTA, CDR2 FQGNSA. Trimming took 6 bases from V and 7 from J; bases not matched to a gene: 15. This CDR3 is 15 amino acids long. The CDR3: CASSSHGGVRGEQYF. CDR3 sequence (DNA): TGTGCCAGCAGTTCACACGGTGGGGTCAGGGGGGAGCAGTACTTC.

The chain has TRBV11-2 and TRBJ1-2, with 7 bases fitting TRBD1. CDR3 length: 15 amino acids. CDR1 SGHAT and CDR2 FQNNGV come from the germline V gene. The V segment lost 5 bases and the J segment 8 bases; nucleotides outside the gene matches: 14. CDR3 sequence: CASSPDRGGGLGYTF. CDR3 sequence (DNA): TGTGCCAGCAGCCCAGACCGCGGAGGGGGCCTGGGCTACACCTTC. Full variable domain (rest looked up from reference TRBV11-2 and TRBJ1-2): EAGVAQSPRYKIIEKRQSVAFWCNPISGHATLYWYQQILGQGPKLLIQFQNNGVVDDSQLPKDRFSAERLKGVDSTLKIQPAKLEDSAVYLCASSPDRGGGLGYTFGSGTRLTVV.

For this clone: This sample also contains other DNA sequences that code for the same CDR3. The chain links TRBV2 to TRBJ1-5, with D maybe TRBD1 (5 bases). V was pared by 1 base and J by 2 bases, with 9 bases between. Germline V gene data show CDR1 as SNHLY and CDR2 as FYNNEI. The CDR3 runs to 15 residues. The CDR3 spells CASSEGQGGNQPQHF. DNA for the CDR3: TGTGCCAGCAGTGAAGGGCAGGGTGGCAATCAGCCCCAGCATTTT.

The J gene is TRBJ1-1, the V gene TRBV18; no reliable D call. This CDR3 region has 15 residues. CDR1 and CDR2 from the germline V gene are KGHSH and LQKENI. Trimming removed 1 base from V and 0 bases from J, with 9 bases in between. CDR3 DNA: TGTGCCAGCTCACCACTAGGTGGGGTGAACACTGAAGCTTTCTTT. Residues: CASSPLGGVNTEAFF.

The V and J genes are TRBV5-6 and TRBJ1-4; weak D call: TRBD1 (6 bases). V was trimmed by 0 bases and J by 3 bases, leaving 18 bases between them. CDR1 is SGHDT and CDR2 is YYEEEE in the germline V gene. The CDR3 covers 18 residues. The CDR3 here is CASSLAVMGAAANEKLFF. The CDR3 bases are TGTGCCAGCAGCTTGGCGGTTATGGGGGCGGCGGCTAATGAAAAACTGTTTTTT.

The rearrangement joins TRBV5-4 to TRBJ1-2; 11 bases line up with TRBD1. This CDR3 contains 18 residues. V lost 0 bases and J lost 3; bases outside the gene matches: 10. Germline CDR1 is SGHNT and CDR2 is YYREEE (reference sequence). CDR3 DNA: TGTGCCAGCAGCTTGGCCAACCGGGACAGGGGGGAGGACTATGGCTACACCTTC. Translation: CASSLANRDRGEDYGYTF.

The genes are TRBV5-1 and TRBJ2-5, with D tentatively TRBD1 (6 bases). Germline values: CDR1 SGHRS, CDR2 YFSETQ. V lost 5 bases and J 1 base, leaving 12 bases between the germline ends. The CDR3 spans 14 residues. The CDR3 here is CASRQQGAQETQYF. CDR3 nucleotide sequence: TGCGCCAGCAGACAACAGGGAGCCCAAGAGACCCAGTACTTC. Combining the CDR3 with reference TRBV5-1 and TRBJ2-5 gives the whole variable domain KAGVTQTPRYLIKTRGQQVTLSCSPISGHRSVSWYQQTPGQGLQFLFEYFSETQRNKGNFPGRFSGRQFSNSRSEMNVSTLELGDSALYLCASRQQGAQETQYFGPGTRLLVL.

This clone has just one count. This sequence joins TRBV18 and TRBJ2-7, with D possibly being TRBD2 (5 bases). V lost 3 bases to trimming and J lost 5 bases, with 20 bases between them. CDR3 length: 16 amino acids. Germline CDR1 KGHSH, CDR2 LQKENI. The CDR3 DNA sequence: TGTGCCAGCTCACCGAGGGCGCCAGTCCGGGGTGACGAGCAGTACTTC. Translation gives CASSPRAPVRGDEQYF.

Only one count was recorded for this clone. The chain has TRBV5-1 and TRBJ1-2; 7 positions match TRBD1. Trimming cost V 4 bases and J 8 bases; bases outside gene matches: 14. CDR1 is SGHRS and CDR2 is YFSETQ in the germline V gene. The CDR3 covers 15 residues. CDR3 region: CASSPDRTATGGYTF. The CDR3 DNA sequence: TGCGCCAGCAGCCCGGACAGGACAGCTACTGGCGGCTACACCTTC. Using reference TRBV5-1 and TRBJ1-2 for the parts outside the CDR3, the full variable domain is KAGVTQTPRYLIKTRGQQVTLSCSPISGHRSVSWYQQTPGQGLQFLFEYFSETQRNKGNFPGRFSGRQFSNSRSEMNVSTLELGDSALYLCASSPDRTATGGYTFGSGTRLTVV.

The chain recombines TRBV7-2 with TRBJ1-5; tentatively, D is TRBD1 (6 bases). V was clipped by 3 bases and J by 8 bases, with 14 bases between them. The germline CDR1 and CDR2 sequences are SGHTA and FQGNSA. The CDR3 loop spans 14 amino acids. CDR3 loop: CASSLRGTLEPQHF. The DNA of the CDR3 is TGTGCCAGCAGCTTGAGGGGGACACTGGAGCCCCAGCATTTT.

The V call is TRBV10-1, the J call TRBJ2-7; tentative D call: TRBD2 (6 bases). Trimming removed 3 bases at V and 2 bases at J, with 11 bases between. The germline CDR1 and CDR2 sequences are WNHNN and SYGVQD (reference sequence). This CDR3 has 14 amino acids. Written as DNA, the CDR3 is TGCGCCAGCAGTGAAGTCGGAGGGGCCTACGAGCAGTACTTC. Translating it yields CASSEVGGAYEQYF.

This clone was recorded once. V gene TRBV4-3 combines with J gene TRBJ2-3; TRBD2 aligns across 9 bases. Looked up from germline, CDR1 is LGHNA and CDR2 is YSLEER. The CDR3 loop spans 21 amino acids. The V segment lost 0 bases and the J segment 2 bases; nucleotides outside the gene matches: 18. The CDR3 here is CASSQDLRRLAGQKITDTQYF. As DNA, the CDR3 is TGCGCCAGCAGCCAAGATCTCCGGCGGCTAGCGGGACAGAAAATCACAGATACGCAGTATTTT.